A selection of T cell receptor beta chains follows, all from one sample in a study of CD8 T cells in Susac syndrome. MiXCR was run by TCRdb on the immunoSEQ multiplex PCR reads, yielding one entry per CDR3 protein. The profile covers 130,000 to 150,000 distinct CDR3 sequences, with 94% appearing a single time and less than 0.095% taken by the ten largest. The source material was CD4+ T cells from PBMCs. The receptors shown here come from a human donor in good health. The CDR3 runs from the conserved cysteine through the conserved F or W. Each record gives: D gene, clone size, J gene, V gene, CDR3 DNA, CDR3 protein. A D gene is named only where the DNA matches it firmly. The size entry is marked missing in some rows and otherwise reads once, few, many or a size class.

D gene: .; clone size: once; J gene: TRBJ2-1; V gene: TRBV6-1; CDR3 DNA: TGTGCCAGCAGTATGGGGGCCAGCGCTGTTAATGAGCAGTTCTTC; CDR3 protein: CASSMGASAVNEQFF
D gene: TRBD2; clone size: .; J gene: TRBJ2-1; V gene: TRBV28; CDR3 DNA: TGTGCCAGCAGTTTGTGGCTAGCGGGCAGCTCCTACAATGAGCAGTTCTTC; CDR3 protein: CASSLWLAGSSYNEQFF
D gene: .; clone size: .; J gene: TRBJ2-2; V gene: TRBV20-1; CDR3 DNA: TGCAGTGCGAGGAGACTTCCCGGGGAGCTGTTTTTT; CDR3 protein: CSARRLPGELFF
D gene: .; clone size: .; J gene: TRBJ2-1; V gene: TRBV19; CDR3 DNA: TGTGCCAGTAGTATGAGTAGCGACTCCTACAATGAGCAGTTCTTC; CDR3 protein: CASSMSSDSYNEQFF
D gene: .; clone size: .; J gene: TRBJ1-1; V gene: TRBV20-1; CDR3 DNA: TGCAGTGCCACTTTACTAAACACTGAAGCTTTCTTT; CDR3 protein: CSATLLNTEAFF
D gene: .; clone size: .; J gene: TRBJ2-7; V gene: TRBV21-1; CDR3 DNA: TGTGCCAGCAGCTCTCGGGACCGCAATGGCTCTGTCTCCGAGCAGTACTTC; CDR3 protein: CASSSRDRNGSVSEQYF
D gene: .; clone size: .; J gene: TRBJ1-3; V gene: TRBV9; CDR3 DNA: TGTGCCAGCAGCGCTCGACAGAGATCCGCTGGAAACACCATATATTTT; CDR3 protein: CASSARQRSAGNTIYF
D gene: .; clone size: few; J gene: TRBJ1-1; V gene: TRBV5-1; CDR3 DNA: TGCGCCAGCAGCTTTGGCGGTAACACTGAAGCTTTCTTT; CDR3 protein: CASSFGGNTEAFF
D gene: TRBD1; clone size: .; J gene: TRBJ2-7; V gene: TRBV4-1; CDR3 DNA: TGCGCCAGCAGGCACAGGGACAGAGCCTACGAGCAGTACTTC; CDR3 protein: CASRHRDRAYEQYF
D gene: TRBD1; clone size: .; J gene: TRBJ2-1; V gene: TRBV6-1; CDR3 DNA: TGTGCCAGCAGTCCAACAGGGGGACAGGGTCCCTACAATGAGCAGTTCTTC; CDR3 protein: CASSPTGGQGPYNEQFF
D gene: TRBD2; clone size: .; J gene: TRBJ2-1; V gene: TRBV11-3; CDR3 DNA: TGTGCCAGCAGCTTATTGAGGGCGGGAGGGCCCCCTATCAATGAGCAGTTCTTC; CDR3 protein: CASSLLRAGGPPINEQFF
D gene: .; clone size: .; J gene: TRBJ1-1; V gene: TRBV30; CDR3 DNA: TGTGCCGGAGGACAGCCCCGAGCTTTCTTT; CDR3 protein: CAGGQPRAFF
D gene: .; clone size: .; J gene: TRBJ1-2; V gene: TRBV30; CDR3 DNA: TGTGCCTGGGGATACGAGGACAGTTTCTATGGCTACACCTTC; CDR3 protein: CAWGYEDSFYGYTF
D gene: TRBD2; clone size: .; J gene: TRBJ2-5; V gene: TRBV5-1; CDR3 DNA: TGCGCCAGCAGCGGGGGACTAGCGGGAACATTTTCACAAGAGGCCCAGTACTTC; CDR3 protein: CASSGGLAGTFSQEAQYF
D gene: TRBD2; clone size: .; J gene: TRBJ2-1; V gene: TRBV18; CDR3 DNA: TGTGCCAGCTCACCGTCTAGCGGGGCCTACAATGAGCAGTTCTTC; CDR3 protein: CASSPSSGAYNEQFF
D gene: .; clone size: .; J gene: TRBJ2-3; V gene: TRBV7-2; CDR3 DNA: TGTGCCAGCAGCCCCCGGGGATCCCTTCAGGAAATTCGGACGCAGTATTTT; CDR3 protein: CASSPRGSLQEIRTQYF
D gene: .; clone size: .; J gene: TRBJ1-1; V gene: TRBV12-3/TRBV12-4; CDR3 DNA: TGTGCCAGCAGTTTGGGGGGGCCGACTGAAGCTTTCTTT; CDR3 protein: CASSLGGPTEAFF
D gene: TRBD2; clone size: .; J gene: TRBJ2-7; V gene: TRBV10-3; CDR3 DNA: TGTGCCTCAGGGGCTAGCGGGAACAACGAGCAGTACTTC; CDR3 protein: CASGASGNNEQYF
D gene: .; clone size: .; J gene: TRBJ1-1; V gene: TRBV12-3/TRBV12-4; CDR3 DNA: TGTGCCAGCAGGACCGGGTCCAGGGGCACTGAAGCTTTCTTT; CDR3 protein: CASRTGSRGTEAFF
D gene: .; clone size: .; J gene: TRBJ2-1; V gene: TRBV9; CDR3 DNA: TGTGCCAGCAGCGTGGGTCTAGACGGGCGGGGAGATGAGCAGTTCTTC; CDR3 protein: CASSVGLDGRGDEQFF
D gene: .; clone size: .; J gene: TRBJ1-1; V gene: TRBV7-9; CDR3 DNA: TGTGCCAGCAGCTTAAACCCTGTCGGCACTGAAGCTTTCTTT; CDR3 protein: CASSLNPVGTEAFF
D gene: .; clone size: .; J gene: TRBJ1-3; V gene: TRBV29-1; CDR3 DNA: TGCAGCGCCGAAGACCGAAACTCTGGAAACACCATATATTTT; CDR3 protein: CSAEDRNSGNTIYF
D gene: .; clone size: .; J gene: TRBJ1-4; V gene: TRBV29-1; CDR3 DNA: TGCAGCGTTGAAGCCCCGATGAATGAAAAACTGTTTTTT; CDR3 protein: CSVEAPMNEKLFF
D gene: TRBD1; clone size: .; J gene: TRBJ1-4; V gene: TRBV18; CDR3 DNA: TGTGCCAGCTCTTCGGACAGGGATGAAAAACTGTTTTTT; CDR3 protein: CASSSDRDEKLFF
D gene: .; clone size: .; J gene: TRBJ1-2; V gene: TRBV2; CDR3 DNA: TGTGCCAGCAGTGCCGAACCTACTAACTATGGCTACACCTTC; CDR3 protein: CASSAEPTNYGYTF
D gene: TRBD2; clone size: .; J gene: TRBJ2-1; V gene: TRBV30; CDR3 DNA: TGTGCCTGGAGTTGGGGGAGGGCCAGTGAGCAGTTCTTC; CDR3 protein: CAWSWGRASEQFF
D gene: .; clone size: .; J gene: TRBJ2-1; V gene: TRBV4-2; CDR3 DNA: TGTGCCAGCAGCCAAGATGCAGCGATCTACAATGAGCAGTTCTTC; CDR3 protein: CASSQDAAIYNEQFF
D gene: .; clone size: .; J gene: TRBJ2-3; V gene: TRBV20-1; CDR3 DNA: TGCAGTGCCAGGGGCAGGGGTTCTGGCACAGATACGCAGTATTTT; CDR3 protein: CSARGRGSGTDTQYF
D gene: .; clone size: .; J gene: TRBJ1-3; V gene: TRBV5-6; CDR3 DNA: TGTGCCAGCAGCTTGGTTGGCGACTCTGGAAACACCATATATTTT; CDR3 protein: CASSLVGDSGNTIYF
D gene: TRBD1; clone size: .; J gene: TRBJ1-5; V gene: TRBV5-1; CDR3 DNA: TGCGCCAGCAGCGCACAGGGGGCAGGTCAGCCCCAGCATTTT; CDR3 protein: CASSAQGAGQPQHF
D gene: TRBD2; clone size: .; J gene: TRBJ2-5; V gene: TRBV5-1; CDR3 DNA: TGCGCCAGCAGCCCCGGGGTAGCGGGAGCAGAGACCCAGTACTTC; CDR3 protein: CASSPGVAGAETQYF
D gene: TRBD1; clone size: .; J gene: TRBJ2-5; V gene: TRBV18; CDR3 DNA: TGTGCCAGCTCACCTCGTGACAGGGCACGAGAGACCCAGTACTTC; CDR3 protein: CASSPRDRARETQYF
D gene: .; clone size: .; J gene: TRBJ2-7; V gene: TRBV7-2; CDR3 DNA: TGTGCCAGCAGTCCGACACCTGGAATGTCCTACGAGCAGTACTTC; CDR3 protein: CASSPTPGMSYEQYF
D gene: TRBD1; clone size: .; J gene: TRBJ2-1; V gene: TRBV6-1; CDR3 DNA: TGTGCCAGCAGTTGGGACAGGAGGTATGAGCAGTTCTTC; CDR3 protein: CASSWDRRYEQFF
D gene: TRBD1; clone size: .; J gene: TRBJ2-5; V gene: TRBV6-2/TRBV6-3; CDR3 DNA: TGTGCCAGCAGCCGGAGGACAGGGGATGAGACCCAGTACTTC; CDR3 protein: CASSRRTGDETQYF
D gene: .; clone size: .; J gene: TRBJ2-5; V gene: TRBV3-1; CDR3 DNA: TGTGCCAGCAGTGACAGGAGCCAAGAGACCCAGTACTTC; CDR3 protein: CASSDRSQETQYF
D gene: TRBD1; clone size: .; J gene: TRBJ2-5; V gene: TRBV4-1; CDR3 DNA: TGCGCCAGCAGCCTCCCGACAGGGTCAGGGGTGAGGATCCAAGAGACCCAGTACTTC; CDR3 protein: CASSLPTGSGVRIQETQYF
D gene: .; clone size: .; J gene: TRBJ2-6; V gene: TRBV4-1; CDR3 DNA: TGCGCCAGCAGCCAAGATCCCCCTGCCCTCTCTGGGGCCAACGTCCTGACTTTC; CDR3 protein: CASSQDPPALSGANVLTF
D gene: TRBD2; clone size: .; J gene: TRBJ2-5; V gene: TRBV20-1; CDR3 DNA: TGCAGTGCTAGAGATTTGGCGGGAGAGAAGTGGGAGACCCAGTACTTC; CDR3 protein: CSARDLAGEKWETQYF
D gene: .; clone size: .; J gene: TRBJ1-1; V gene: TRBV5-6; CDR3 DNA: TGTGCCAGCACCGAGCGGTACACTGAAGCTTTCTTT; CDR3 protein: CASTERYTEAFF
D gene: TRBD1; clone size: .; J gene: TRBJ2-3; V gene: TRBV27; CDR3 DNA: TGTGCCAGCAGTTTTGTGGGCAGGGGGCTAGGAGATACGCAGTATTTT; CDR3 protein: CASSFVGRGLGDTQYF
D gene: TRBD2; clone size: .; J gene: TRBJ2-2; V gene: TRBV5-6; CDR3 DNA: TGTGCCAGCAGCTTGGGAGGTAGCGGGGGAGAGAACACCGGGGAGCTGTTTTTT; CDR3 protein: CASSLGGSGGENTGELFF
D gene: TRBD2; clone size: .; J gene: TRBJ2-1; V gene: TRBV5-1; CDR3 DNA: TGCGCCAGCAGCGGATCCGGGACTAGCGACAATGAGCAGTTCTTC; CDR3 protein: CASSGSGTSDNEQFF
D gene: .; clone size: .; J gene: TRBJ1-1; V gene: TRBV5-5; CDR3 DNA: TGTGCCAGCAGCCGCTCGGGACAATCGAACACTGAAGCTTTCTTT; CDR3 protein: CASSRSGQSNTEAFF
D gene: .; clone size: .; J gene: TRBJ2-3; V gene: TRBV7-8; CDR3 DNA: TGTGCCAGCAGCTTTCGGTCAGCTCGAGATACGCAGTATTTT; CDR3 protein: CASSFRSARDTQYF
D gene: .; clone size: few; J gene: TRBJ1-2; V gene: TRBV18; CDR3 DNA: TGTGCCAGCTCACCGGACAGAATTGCTTATGGCTACACCTTC; CDR3 protein: CASSPDRIAYGYTF
D gene: .; clone size: .; J gene: TRBJ1-4; V gene: TRBV6-2/TRBV6-3; CDR3 DNA: TGTGCCAGCAGTTACAGTGAAAAACTGTTTTTT; CDR3 protein: CASSYSEKLFF
D gene: TRBD1; clone size: .; J gene: TRBJ1-1; V gene: TRBV5-1; CDR3 DNA: TGCGCCAGCAGCCTTCGACAGGGAAGCATGAACACTGAAGCTTTCTTT; CDR3 protein: CASSLRQGSMNTEAFF
D gene: .; clone size: .; J gene: TRBJ1-1; V gene: TRBV9; CDR3 DNA: TGTGCCAGCAGCGTAGAAATGAACACTGAAGCTTTCTTT; CDR3 protein: CASSVEMNTEAFF
D gene: .; clone size: .; J gene: TRBJ1-5; V gene: TRBV30; CDR3 DNA: TGTGCCTGGAGTGTTTCGGGGGCGTGGGGCAATCAGCCCCAGCATTTT; CDR3 protein: CAWSVSGAWGNQPQHF
D gene: TRBD1; clone size: .; J gene: TRBJ1-2; V gene: TRBV5-4; CDR3 DNA: TGTGCCAGCAGCTTGGGGGGGACAGGGGGCTACACCTTC; CDR3 protein: CASSLGGTGGYTF
D gene: TRBD2; clone size: .; J gene: TRBJ2-1; V gene: TRBV7-2; CDR3 DNA: TGTGCCAGCAGCTTGGGACTAGCGGGAGATGAGCAGTTCTTC; CDR3 protein: CASSLGLAGDEQFF
D gene: .; clone size: .; J gene: TRBJ1-5; V gene: TRBV20-1; CDR3 DNA: TGCAGTGCTACGGGGCGGAGCAATCAGCCCCAGCATTTT; CDR3 protein: CSATGRSNQPQHF
D gene: TRBD2; clone size: .; J gene: TRBJ2-3; V gene: TRBV28; CDR3 DNA: TGTGCCAGCACCTCGTTAGCGGGAGGGAGCAGAGATACGCAGTATTTT; CDR3 protein: CASTSLAGGSRDTQYF